This T cell receptor (beta chain) was obtained from a study of OX40 agonist ivuxolimab in advanced cancers. Across the whole study: Dose-escalation patients' cancers were hepatocellular carcinoma, melanoma, renal cell or head and neck cancer. Study conclusions and caveats: Antigen specificity remained undetermined for the expanded peripheral T cells. Average numbers of expanded clones were greater in CD8+ T cells than in CD4+.

This CDR3 spans 14 amino acids. Per germline, CDR1 ENHRY and CDR2 SYGVKD. The V and J ends lost 8 bases and 4 bases respectively, with 14 bases between them. About this clone itself: Its antigen is as yet unknown.

The study sampled blood at baseline, cycle 4 day 1, and cycle 7 day 1. The table came from immunoSEQ multiplex PCR; TCRdb's copy has only in-frame clones and leaves some out. The sample has 45,000 to 50,000 clones, about 88% seen once; the top ten hold about 48%. The chain links TRBV10-3 to TRBJ1-4; D not resolved. Material: CD4+ or CD8+ T cells sorted from blood, obtained in a trial of the OX40 agonist ivuxolimab. This TCR came from an adult with an advanced solid tumor such as melanoma, head and neck, liver or kidney cancer. CDR3 nucleotide sequence: TGTGCCATCGGGGAGGAGAACGTTAATGAAAAACTGTTTTTT. Amino acid sequence: CAIGEENVNEKLFF.